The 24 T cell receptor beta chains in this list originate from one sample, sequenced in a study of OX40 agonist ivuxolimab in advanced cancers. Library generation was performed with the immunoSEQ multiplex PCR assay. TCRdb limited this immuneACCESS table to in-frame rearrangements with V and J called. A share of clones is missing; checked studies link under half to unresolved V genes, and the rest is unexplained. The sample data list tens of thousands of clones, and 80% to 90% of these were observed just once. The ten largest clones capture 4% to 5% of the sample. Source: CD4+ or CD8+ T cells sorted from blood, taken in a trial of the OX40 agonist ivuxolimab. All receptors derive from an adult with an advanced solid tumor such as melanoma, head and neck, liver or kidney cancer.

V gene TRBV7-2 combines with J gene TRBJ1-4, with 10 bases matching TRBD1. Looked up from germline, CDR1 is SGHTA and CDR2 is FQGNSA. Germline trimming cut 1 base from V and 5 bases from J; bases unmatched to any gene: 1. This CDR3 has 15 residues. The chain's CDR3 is CASSLGTGGNEKLFF. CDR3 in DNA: TGTGCCAGCAGCTTAGGGACAGGGGGGAATGAAAAACTGTTTTTT.

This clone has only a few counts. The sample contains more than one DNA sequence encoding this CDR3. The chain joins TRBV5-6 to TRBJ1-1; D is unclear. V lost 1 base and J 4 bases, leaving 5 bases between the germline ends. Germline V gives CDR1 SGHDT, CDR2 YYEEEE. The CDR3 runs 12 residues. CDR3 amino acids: CASSLRGTEAFF. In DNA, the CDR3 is TGTGCCAGCAGCTTGCGAGGCACTGAAGCTTTCTTT.

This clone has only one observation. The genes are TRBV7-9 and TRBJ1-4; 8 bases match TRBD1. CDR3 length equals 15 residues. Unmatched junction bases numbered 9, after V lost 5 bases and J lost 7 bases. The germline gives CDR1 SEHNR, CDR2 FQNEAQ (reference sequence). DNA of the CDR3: TGTGCCAGCAGCCCAGCAGGGGGCGCGGTTGAAAAACTGTTTTTT. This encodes CASSPAGGAVEKLFF.

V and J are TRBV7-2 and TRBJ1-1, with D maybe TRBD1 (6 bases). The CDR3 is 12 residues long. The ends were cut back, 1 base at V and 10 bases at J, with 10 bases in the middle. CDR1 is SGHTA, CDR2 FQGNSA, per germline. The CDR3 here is CASSLGTEPAFF. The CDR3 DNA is TGTGCCAGCAGCTTAGGGACAGAGCCAGCTTTCTTT.

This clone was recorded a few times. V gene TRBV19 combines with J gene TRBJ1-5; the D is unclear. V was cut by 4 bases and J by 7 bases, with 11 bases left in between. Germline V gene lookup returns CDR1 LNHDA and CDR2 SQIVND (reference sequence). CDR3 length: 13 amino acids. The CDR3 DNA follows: TGTGCCAGTAGTAACTACGGCGACCAGCCCCAGCATTTT. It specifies CASSNYGDQPQHF.

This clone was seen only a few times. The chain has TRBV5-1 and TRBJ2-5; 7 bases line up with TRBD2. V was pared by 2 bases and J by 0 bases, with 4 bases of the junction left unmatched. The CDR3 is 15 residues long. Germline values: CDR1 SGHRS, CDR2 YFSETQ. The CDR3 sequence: CASSLTSVYQETQYF. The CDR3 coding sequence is TGCGCCAGCAGCTTAACTAGCGTGTACCAAGAGACCCAGTACTTC.

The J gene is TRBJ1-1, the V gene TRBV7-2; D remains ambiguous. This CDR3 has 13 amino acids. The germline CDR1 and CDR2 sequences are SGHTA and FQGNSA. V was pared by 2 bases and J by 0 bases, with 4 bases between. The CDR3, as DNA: TGTGCCAGCAGCTTACAGATGAACACTGAAGCTTTCTTT. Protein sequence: CASSLQMNTEAFF. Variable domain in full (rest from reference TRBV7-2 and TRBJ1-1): GAGVSQSPSNKVTEKGKDVELRCDPISGHTALYWYRQSLGQGLEFLIYFQGNSAPDKSGLPSDRFSAERTGGSVSTLTIQRTQQEDSAVYLCASSLQMNTEAFFGQGTRLTVV.

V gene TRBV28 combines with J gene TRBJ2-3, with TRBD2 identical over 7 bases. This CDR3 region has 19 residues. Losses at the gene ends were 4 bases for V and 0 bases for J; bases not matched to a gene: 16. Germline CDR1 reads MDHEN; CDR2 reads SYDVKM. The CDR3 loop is CASSSHSILSSGSTDTQYF. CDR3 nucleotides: TGTGCCAGCAGTTCCCACTCGATTCTATCTAGCGGAAGCACAGATACGCAGTATTTT.

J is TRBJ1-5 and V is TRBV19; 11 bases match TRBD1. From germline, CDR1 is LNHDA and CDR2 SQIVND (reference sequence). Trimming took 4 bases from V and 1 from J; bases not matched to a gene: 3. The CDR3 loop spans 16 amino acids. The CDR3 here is CASSNGDRGSNQPQHF. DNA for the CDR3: TGTGCCAGTAGTAATGGGGACAGGGGGAGCAATCAGCCCCAGCATTTT. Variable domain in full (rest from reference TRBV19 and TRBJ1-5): DGGITQSPKYLFRKEGQNVTLSCEQNLNHDAMYWYRQDPGQGLRLIYYSQIVNDFQKGDIAEGYSVSREKKESFPLTVTSAQKNPTAFYLCASSNGDRGSNQPQHFGDGTRLSIL.

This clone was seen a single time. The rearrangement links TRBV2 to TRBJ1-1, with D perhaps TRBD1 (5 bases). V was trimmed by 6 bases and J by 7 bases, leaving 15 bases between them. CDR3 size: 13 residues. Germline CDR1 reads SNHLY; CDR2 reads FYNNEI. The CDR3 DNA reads TGTGCCAGCAGGGAGGGGATCGGCGGTGAAGCTTTCTTT. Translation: CASREGIGGEAFF.

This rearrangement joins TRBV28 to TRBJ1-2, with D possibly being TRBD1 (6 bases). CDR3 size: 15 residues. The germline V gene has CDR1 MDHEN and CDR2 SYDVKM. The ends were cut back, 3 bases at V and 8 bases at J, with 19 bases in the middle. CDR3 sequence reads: CASSLGTSSFGGYTF. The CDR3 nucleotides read TGTGCCAGCAGTTTGGGGACATCTTCTTTTGGGGGCTACACCTTC.

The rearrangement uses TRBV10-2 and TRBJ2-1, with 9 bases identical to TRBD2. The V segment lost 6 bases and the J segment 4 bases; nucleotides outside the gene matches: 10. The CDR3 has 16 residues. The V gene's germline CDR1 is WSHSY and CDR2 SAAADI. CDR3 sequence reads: CASSFQGGRAYNEQFF. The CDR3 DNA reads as TGCGCCAGCAGCTTCCAGGGCGGGAGGGCGTACAATGAGCAGTTCTTC.

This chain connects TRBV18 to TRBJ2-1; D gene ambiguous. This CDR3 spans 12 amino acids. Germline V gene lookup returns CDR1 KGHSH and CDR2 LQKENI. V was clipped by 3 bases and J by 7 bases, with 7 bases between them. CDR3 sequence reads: CASSPVDNEQFF. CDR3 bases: TGTGCCAGCTCACCCGTCGATAATGAGCAGTTCTTC.

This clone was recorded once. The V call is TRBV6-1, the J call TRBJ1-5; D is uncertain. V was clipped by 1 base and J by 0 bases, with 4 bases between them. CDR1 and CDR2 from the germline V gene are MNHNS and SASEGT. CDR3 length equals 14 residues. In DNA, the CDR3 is TGTGCCAGCAGTGAAGGGAATAGCAATCAGCCCCAGCATTTT. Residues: CASSEGNSNQPQHF.

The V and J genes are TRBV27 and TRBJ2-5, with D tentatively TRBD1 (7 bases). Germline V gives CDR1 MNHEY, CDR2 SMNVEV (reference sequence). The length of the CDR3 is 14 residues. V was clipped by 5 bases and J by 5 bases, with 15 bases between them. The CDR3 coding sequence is TGTGCCAGCAGTCCCCAGGGGGGCGGCGAGACCCAGTACTTC. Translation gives CASSPQGGGETQYF.

The CDR3 DNA reads as TGTGCCTGGAGGAGCCAGGGACGGCAGCCCCAGCATTTT. Its translation is CAWRSQGRQPQHF. V usage is TRBV30 and J usage is TRBJ1-5, with a tentative D call TRBD1 (5 bases). CDR1 and CDR2 from the germline V gene are GTSNPN and SVGIG (reference sequence). V was pared by 3 bases and J by 7 bases, with 13 bases between. The CDR3 is 13 residues long.

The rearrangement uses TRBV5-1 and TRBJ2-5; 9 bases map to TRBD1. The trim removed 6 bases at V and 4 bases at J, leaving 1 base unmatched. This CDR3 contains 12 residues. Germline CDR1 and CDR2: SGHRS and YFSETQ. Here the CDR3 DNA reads TGCGCCAGCACGGACAGGGGAGAGACCCAGTACTTC. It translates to CASTDRGETQYF. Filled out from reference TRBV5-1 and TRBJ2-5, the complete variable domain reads KAGVTQTPRYLIKTRGQQVTLSCSPISGHRSVSWYQQTPGQGLQFLFEYFSETQRNKGNFPGRFSGRQFSNSRSEMNVSTLELGDSALYLCASTDRGETQYFGPGTRLLVL.

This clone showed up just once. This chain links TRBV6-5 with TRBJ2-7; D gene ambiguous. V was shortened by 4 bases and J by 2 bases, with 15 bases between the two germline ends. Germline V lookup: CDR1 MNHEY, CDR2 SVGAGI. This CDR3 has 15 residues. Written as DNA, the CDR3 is TGTGCCAGCAGTTCCACGACAAATCAACCCTACGAGCAGTACTTC. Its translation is CASSSTTNQPYEQYF.

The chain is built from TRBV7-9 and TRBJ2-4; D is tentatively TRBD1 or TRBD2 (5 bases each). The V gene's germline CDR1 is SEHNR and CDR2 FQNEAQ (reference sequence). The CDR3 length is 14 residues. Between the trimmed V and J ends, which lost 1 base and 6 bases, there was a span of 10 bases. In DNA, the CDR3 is TGTGCCAGCAGCTTAGTCGCAGGGAGAAACATTCAGTACTTC. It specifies CASSLVAGRNIQYF.

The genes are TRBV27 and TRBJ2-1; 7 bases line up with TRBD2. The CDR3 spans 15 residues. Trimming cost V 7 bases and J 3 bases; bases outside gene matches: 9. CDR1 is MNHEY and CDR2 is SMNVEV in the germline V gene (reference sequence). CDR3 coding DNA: TGTGCCAGCAAGGCTAGACTAGCCGTCTACAATGAGCAGTTCTTC. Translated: CASKARLAVYNEQFF.

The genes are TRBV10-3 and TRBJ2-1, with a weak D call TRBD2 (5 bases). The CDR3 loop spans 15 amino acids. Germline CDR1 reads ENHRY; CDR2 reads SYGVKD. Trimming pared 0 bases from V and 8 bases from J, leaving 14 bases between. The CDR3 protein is CAISESLGLIHEQFF. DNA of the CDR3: TGTGCCATCAGTGAGTCTTTAGGACTCATCCATGAGCAGTTCTTC.

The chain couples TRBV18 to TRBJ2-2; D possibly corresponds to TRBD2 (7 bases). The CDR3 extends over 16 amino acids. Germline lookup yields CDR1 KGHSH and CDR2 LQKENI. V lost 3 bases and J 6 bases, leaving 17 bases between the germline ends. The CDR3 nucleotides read TGTGCCAGCTCACCGGAACCGGGGGGACACGCCGGGGAGCTGTTTTTT. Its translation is CASSPEPGGHAGELFF.

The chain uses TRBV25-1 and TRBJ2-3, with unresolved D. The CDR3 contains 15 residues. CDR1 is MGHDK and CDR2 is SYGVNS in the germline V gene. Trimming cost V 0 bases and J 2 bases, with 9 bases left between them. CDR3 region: CASSEYGRDTDTQYF. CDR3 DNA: TGTGCCAGCAGTGAATATGGAAGGGACACAGATACGCAGTATTTT. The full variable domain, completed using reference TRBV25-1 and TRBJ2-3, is EADIYQTPRYLVIGTGKKITLECSQTMGHDKMYWYQQDPGMELHLIHYSYGVNSTEKGDLSSESTVSRIRTEHFPLTLESARPSHTSQYLCASSEYGRDTDTQYFGPGTRLTVL.

The CDR3 is CASSSQRGLSETQYF. The CDR3 bases are TGTGCCAGCAGTTCGCAGCGGGGGTTATCAGAGACCCAGTACTTC. The chain combines TRBV28 with TRBJ2-5; 8 bases line up with TRBD2. Germline CDR1 is MDHEN and CDR2 is SYDVKM. The CDR3 spans 15 residues. The trim removed 4 bases at V and 4 bases at J, leaving 8 bases unmatched.